This entry is about one T cell receptor beta chain. Using immunoSEQ multiplex PCR, the repertoire was profiled, and TCRdb retains in-frame clones only, with some absent. The sample records roughly 200,000 clones, about 81% being singletons. V shed 5 bases and J 4 bases; nucleotides not matched to a gene: 9. The CDR3 consists of 17 residues. The V gene's germline CDR1 is SGHRS and CDR2 YFSETQ. The sample belongs to a study of blood T cell repertoires in COVID-19. The gene calls are TRBV5-1 and TRBJ2-1, with 13 bases lining up with TRBD2. The TCR sequence derives from a woman older than 75 with COVID-19, enrolled during active disease. Sequenced material: peripheral blood. Here the CDR3 DNA reads TGCGCCAGCAGTCCGGGACTAGCGGGAACCTGGTACAATGAGCAGTTCTTC. This translates into CASSPGLAGTWYNEQFF. The variable domain in full, with the rest retrieved from reference TRBV5-1 and TRBJ2-1, is KAGVTQTPRYLIKTRGQQVTLSCSPISGHRSVSWYQQTPGQGLQFLFEYFSETQRNKGNFPGRFSGRQFSNSRSEMNVSTLELGDSALYLCASSPGLAGTWYNEQFFGPGTRLTVL.